These T cell receptor beta chains were read from a single sample in a study of T cell repertoires in ileal Crohn's disease. The repertoire was sequenced with immunoSEQ multiplex PCR; TCRdb's copy has only in-frame clones and lacks some. This table holds over 10,000 clones, 78% found once. The sequencing sample was made of ileal tissue. These receptors were obtained from an adult with Crohn's disease. The CDR3 runs from the conserved cysteine through the conserved F or W. The D gene is left open where the match is weak. Only part of the rows carry a size: once, few, many, or a class if the clone is expanded.

>TRBJ2-3|-|TRBV7-3|-
CASSFSGSNQDTQYF
TGTGCCAGCAGCTTTTCCGGGAGTAACCAAGATACGCAGTATTTT
>TRBJ2-7|TRBD1|TRBV25-1|-
CASSAGTGAYEQYF
TGTGCCAGCAGTGCGGGGACAGGAGCCTACGAGCAGTACTTC
>TRBJ2-1|TRBD2|TRBV10-2|once
CANPLAGGGNEQFF
TGCGCCAATCCACTAGCGGGAGGGGGTAATGAGCAGTTCTTC
>TRBJ2-2|TRBD1|TRBV9|-
CASSRGPGELFF
TGTGCCAGCAGCAGGGGGCCAGGAGAGTTGTTTTTT
>TRBJ2-5|-|TRBV29-1|once
CSVRLHQETQYF
TGCAGCGTCCGACTACACCAAGAGACCCAGTACTTC
>TRBJ2-2|-|TRBV7-9|-
CASRHDDGLNTGELFF
TGTGCCAGCAGACACGACGATGGACTGAACACCGGGGAGCTGTTTTTT
>TRBJ2-2|-|TRBV7-8|-
CASRQGQPPGELFF
TGTGCCAGCAGACAAGGACAGCCCCCTGGGGAGCTGTTTTTT
>TRBJ2-2|-|TRBV9|-
CASSVATGGPNTGELFF
TGTGCCAGCAGCGTAGCTACGGGGGGCCCGAACACCGGGGAGCTGTTTTTT
>TRBJ2-7|TRBD1|TRBV20-1|-
CTPRGTGQDF
TGCACTCCTAGGGGGACAGGTCAAGACTTC
>TRBJ2-7|-|TRBV19|-
CASSIYRDYEQYF
TGTGCCAGTAGTATTTACAGGGACTACGAGCAGTACTTC
>TRBJ2-7|TRBD1|TRBV11-2|-
CASSLKAGTGLYEQYF
TGTGCCAGCAGCTTAAAGGCAGGGACAGGGTTGTACGAGCAGTACTTC
>TRBJ2-3|TRBD1|TRBV10-2|-
CASSLQTGRSTDTQYF
TGCGCCAGCAGCCTACAGACAGGGCGAAGCACAGATACGCAGTATTTT
>TRBJ2-3|TRBD2|TRBV5-1|-
CASSLGRGAGATDTQYF
TGCGCCAGCAGCCTGGGGCGGGGAGCGGGGGCCACAGATACGCAGTATTTT
>TRBJ1-5|-|TRBV5-1|-
CASSITDSSNQPQHF
TGCGCCAGCAGCATAACGGACAGCAGCAATCAGCCCCAGCATTTT
>TRBJ1-5|-|TRBV9|-
CASSTHGGVYSNQPQHF
TGTGCCAGCAGCACCCACGGGGGGGTTTATAGCAATCAGCCCCAGCATTTT
>TRBJ1-5|-|TRBV7-2|-
CASSPKGGGSNQPQHF
TGTGCCAGCAGCCCCAAGGGAGGGGGGAGCAATCAGCCCCAGCATTTT
>TRBJ2-7|TRBD2|TRBV18|-
CASSREAGTSGRYEQYF
TGTGCCAGCTCACGCGAGGCGGGGACTAGCGGGAGGTACGAGCAGTACTTC
>TRBJ2-5|TRBD2|TRBV9|-
CASSAGGRSGMYQETQYF
TGTGCCAGCAGCGCCGGAGGTCGTAGCGGGATGTACCAAGAGACCCAGTACTTC
>TRBJ2-1|TRBD2|TRBV9|-
CASSVGSGGGYNEQFF
TGTGCCAGCAGCGTTGGTAGCGGGGGCGGGTACAATGAGCAGTTCTTC
>TRBJ2-1|TRBD2|TRBV11-2|-
CASSLRAGLSSYNEQFF
TGTGCCAGCAGCTTAAGAGCGGGGTTGAGCTCCTACAATGAGCAGTTCTTC
>TRBJ2-7|TRBD1|TRBV10-1|-
CASTNAETGAHEQYF
TGCGCCAGCACTAATGCCGAGACAGGGGCCCACGAGCAGTACTTC
>TRBJ2-7|-|TRBV9|-
CASSVERGEQYF
TGTGCCAGCAGCGTAGAGAGAGGCGAGCAGTACTTC
>TRBJ2-6|TRBD2|TRBV5-4|medium-sized
CASSLGTSGSGANVLTF
TGTGCCAGCAGCTTGGGGACTAGCGGCTCTGGGGCCAACGTCCTGACTTTC
>TRBJ1-5|TRBD1|TRBV28|few
CASSLAGQGKPQHF
TGTGCCAGCAGCTTAGCCGGACAGGGGAAGCCCCAGCATTTT
>TRBJ1-1|-|TRBV7-6|-
CASSFWEGLNTEAFF
TGTGCCAGCAGCTTCTGGGAGGGCCTGAACACTGAAGCTTTCTTT
>TRBJ2-5|TRBD1|TRBV5-1|-
CASSVGTAGLETQYF
TGCGCCAGCAGTGTGGGGACAGCCGGGCTGGAGACCCAGTACTTC
>TRBJ2-7|TRBD1|TRBV27|-
CASSGTGRFYEQYF
TGTGCCAGCAGCGGGACAGGGAGGTTCTACGAGCAGTACTTC
>TRBJ2-5|-|TRBV30|once
CAWSVNRQETQYF
TGTGCCTGGAGTGTGAATCGGCAAGAGACCCAGTACTTC
>TRBJ2-1|-|TRBV18|-
CASSPENSYSYNEQFF
TGTGCCAGCTCACCTGAAAACAGCTACTCCTACAATGAGCAGTTCTTC
>TRBJ2-5|TRBD1|TRBV5-1|-
CASRPTGGQETQYF
TGCGCCAGCAGGCCTACAGGGGGGCAAGAGACCCAGTACTTC
>TRBJ1-5|TRBD1|TRBV27|-
CASRRDRAENQPQHF
TGTGCCAGCAGGAGGGACAGAGCGGAGAATCAGCCCCAGCATTTT
>TRBJ2-1|TRBD2|TRBV5-1|-
CASIGLAGNNEQFF
TGCGCCAGCATAGGGCTAGCGGGGAACAATGAGCAGTTCTTC
>TRBJ2-3|TRBD2|TRBV10-2|-
CASSGGGAADTQYF
TGCGCCAGCAGTGGCGGGGGGGCGGCAGATACGCAGTATTTT
>TRBJ2-3|-|TRBV7-2|-
CASSLGQSDTQYF
TGTGCCAGCAGCTTAGGTCAGTCAGATACGCAGTATTTT
>TRBJ1-1|TRBD1|TRBV5-1|-
CASSPLPGGNTEAFF
TGCGCCAGCAGCCCTCTCCCAGGGGGCAACACTGAAGCTTTCTTT
>TRBJ1-2|TRBD1|TRBV5-6|-
CASSATGNGYTF
TGTGCCAGCAGCGCGACAGGGAATGGCTACACCTTC
>TRBJ1-5|-|TRBV30|-
CAWSPDRSDQPQHF
TGTGCCTGGAGCCCCGACAGAAGTGATCAGCCCCAGCATTTT
>TRBJ2-3|-|TRBV9|-
CASSDYPSSTDTQYF
TGTGCCAGCAGCGACTACCCTTCTAGCACAGATACGCAGTATTTT
>TRBJ1-2|-|TRBV7-9|-
CASSLDPREEGYTF
TGTGCCAGCAGCTTAGATCCTAGGGAGGAAGGCTACACCTTC
>TRBJ2-7|TRBD1|TRBV11-1|-
CASSFGDSQRPYEQYF
TGTGCCAGCAGCTTCGGGGACAGCCAAAGACCCTACGAGCAGTACTTC
>TRBJ2-5|TRBD2|TRBV11-2|-
CASSPTGLAPPETQYF
TGTGCCAGCAGCCCGACGGGACTAGCACCCCCCGAGACCCAGTACTTC
>TRBJ2-7|TRBD1|TRBV10-1|-
CASSHRETGESYEQYF
TGCGCCAGCAGCCACAGGGAGACAGGGGAGTCATACGAGCAGTACTTC
>TRBJ1-1|-|TRBV6-6|-
CASSSRRRGRVEAFF
TGTGCCAGCAGTTCCCGGAGGAGGGGAAGAGTTGAAGCTTTCTTT